These 32 T cell receptor beta chains originate from one sample sequenced in a study of T cell responses to AZD1222 COVID-19 vaccine. Method: immunoSEQ multiplex PCR; TCRdb's copy keeps in-frame clones and lacks some. The sample has about 99,000 clones, about 90% seen once; the top ten hold roughly 5%. The starting material was peripheral blood, obtained on day 0 of AZD1222 vaccination. The receptor source for this set is an adult in good health.

The V and J genes are TRBV5-8 and TRBJ1-4; 9 bases are shared with TRBD1. Germline V gives CDR1 SGHTS, CDR2 YDEGEE. The junction had 15 bases not matched to a gene; V was cut back by 2 bases and J by 10 bases. The CDR3 is 17 amino acids. CDR3 region: CASSLYRGQGYSAKLFF. In DNA form, the CDR3 reads TGTGCCAGCAGCTTATACAGGGGGCAGGGATATTCGGCAAAACTGTTTTTT.

The chain couples TRBV20-1 to TRBJ1-3; D gene uncertain. In germline, CDR1 is DFQATT, CDR2 SNEGSKA (reference sequence). V dropped 7 bases and J dropped 4 bases, with 8 bases sitting between them. The CDR3 runs to 11 residues. CDR3 region: CSVSRGNTIYF. The CDR3 nucleotides read TGCAGTGTTTCCAGGGGAAACACCATATATTTT.

The rearrangement uses TRBV27 and TRBJ2-7; D gene unclear. The CDR3 loop spans 13 amino acids. Looked up from germline, CDR1 is MNHEY and CDR2 is SMNVEV (reference sequence). V dropped 4 bases and J dropped 4 bases, with 11 bases sitting between them. CDR3 sequence: CASSSGGWYEQYF. Written as DNA, the CDR3 is TGTGCCAGCAGTTCTGGTGGATGGTACGAGCAGTACTTC.

This rearrangement joins TRBV28 to TRBJ2-7; no reliable D call. Trimming stripped 6 bases from V and 6 bases from J, with 9 bases between. The CDR3 totals 11 residues. Germline CDR1 and CDR2: MDHEN and SYDVKM. The CDR3 bases are TGTGCCAGCAGCAACCCCCTCGAGCAGTACTTC. It codes for CASSNPLEQYF.

Only a few counts were recorded for this clone. The chain links TRBV5-1 to TRBJ2-1; the match to TRBD1 covers 10 bases. This CDR3 has 15 amino acids. The V and J ends lost 7 bases and 10 bases, in that order; junction bases with no gene match: 14. CDR1 SGHRS and CDR2 YFSETQ come from the germline V gene. CDR3 sequence: CASAIQTGGFEEQFF. The CDR3 region has the DNA TGCGCCAGCGCCATTCAGACAGGGGGCTTCGAGGAGCAGTTCTTC.

The rearrangement uses TRBV2 and TRBJ1-2, with D perhaps TRBD1 (5 bases). The germline V gene encodes CDR1 SNHLY and CDR2 FYNNEI. The CDR3 runs 13 residues. Trimming pared 6 bases from V and 0 bases from J, leaving 8 bases between. The CDR3 region has the DNA TGTGCCAGCAGGGAGGGGACTAACTATGGCTACACCTTC. Encoded protein: CASREGTNYGYTF.

The rearrangement uses TRBV30 and TRBJ1-5; D is undetermined. Germline V gene sequence: CDR1 GTSNPN, CDR2 SVGIG (reference sequence). V was pared by 5 bases and J by 5 bases, with 13 bases between. The CDR3 contains 13 residues. CDR3 nucleotide sequence: TGTGCCTGGGGAGAGGGCAGTGATCAGCCCCAGCATTTT. Its protein is CAWGEGSDQPQHF.

The genes are TRBV5-4 and TRBJ1-2; 9 nucleotides line up with TRBD1. The germline gives CDR1 SGHNT, CDR2 YYREEE (reference sequence). V dropped 4 bases and J dropped 3; count of bases not matched to a gene: 4. This CDR3 comprises 14 residues. The CDR3 DNA reads as TGTGCCAGCAGCCCGGGACAGGGCGACTATGGCTACACCTTC. This codes for CASSPGQGDYGYTF.

This clone was counted once. The rearrangement uses TRBV9 and TRBJ2-7; TRBD2 matches at 7 bases. The CDR3 totals 15 residues. Unmatched junction bases numbered 8, after V lost 4 bases and J lost 1 base. The V gene's germline CDR1 is SGDLS and CDR2 YYNGEE. In nucleotides, the CDR3 is TGTGCCAGCAGCCCTACGGGACTACCTTCCTACGAGCAGTACTTC. It specifies CASSPTGLPSYEQYF.

V gene TRBV18 combines with J gene TRBJ2-2, with a weak D call TRBD2 (5 bases). V was cut by 1 base and J by 4 bases, with 7 bases left in between. Germline loops: CDR1 KGHSH, CDR2 LQKENI. This CDR3 is 14 amino acids long. CDR3 DNA: TGTGCCAGCTCACCACAAGGGAGCACCGGGGAGCTGTTTTTT. Translating it yields CASSPQGSTGELFF.

The V and J genes are TRBV6-2 or TRBV6-3 and TRBJ1-2; D ambiguous. Between the trimmed V and J ends, which lost 0 bases and 0 bases, there was a span of 11 bases. Germline CDR1 reads MNHEY; CDR2 reads SVGEGT. The CDR3 spans 16 residues. In DNA form, the CDR3 reads TGTGCCAGCAGTTACTCGCGCACGTCAGCTAACTATGGCTACACCTTC. It yields the protein CASSYSRTSANYGYTF.

This sequence joins TRBV4-1 and TRBJ1-2, with D unresolved. The CDR3 runs 14 residues. Trimming took 4 bases from V and 4 from J, leaving 13 bases between them. Germline V lookup: CDR1 MGHRA, CDR2 YSYEKL. CDR3 in amino acids: CASSRPGTLYGYTF. In DNA, the CDR3 is TGCGCCAGCAGCCGTCCCGGCACCCTCTATGGCTACACCTTC.

The chain joins TRBV6-5 to TRBJ1-6; D is uncertain. Per germline, CDR1 MNHEY and CDR2 SVGAGI. This CDR3 has 15 residues. Trimming removed 5 bases from V and 0 bases from J, with 8 bases in between. In DNA, the CDR3 is TGTGCCAGCAGTCCCCCGAGCTCCTATAATTCACCCCTCCACTTT. It is translated as CASSPPSSYNSPLHF.

The rearrangement links TRBV29-1 to TRBJ2-5, with TRBD2 as a possible D gene (7 bases). Germline V gene sequence: CDR1 SQVTM, CDR2 ANQGSEA. The germline V and J ends were trimmed by 4 bases and 1 base, with 16 bases remaining between them. CDR3 length equals 15 residues. For the CDR3, the DNA is TGCAGCGTTGGAGGTAGGGGGGGCTTCCAAGAGACCCAGTACTTC. Protein sequence: CSVGGRGGFQETQYF.

J is TRBJ1-2 and V is TRBV10-3, with 7 bases fitting TRBD1. CDR1 is ENHRY and CDR2 is SYGVKD in the germline V gene. The CDR3 has 14 residues. The junction had 3 bases not matched to a gene; V was cut back by 4 bases and J by 1 base. CDR3 nucleotide sequence: TGTGCCATCAGTGGGGGACAGATTAACTATGGCTACACCTTC. Protein: CAISGGQINYGYTF.

The chain joins TRBV29-1 to TRBJ1-1; 9 bases align to TRBD1. From germline, CDR1 is SQVTM and CDR2 ANQGSEA. Trimming at V came to 7 bases and at J to 0 bases, leaving 9 bases not matched to a gene. The CDR3 length is 15 residues. CDR3 sequence: CSGTGESLMNTEAFF. The CDR3, as DNA: TGCAGCGGGACAGGGGAGTCCCTCATGAACACTGAAGCTTTCTTT.

The chain employs TRBV13 and TRBJ1-5, with D unresolved. The CDR3 covers 14 residues. Trimming took off 0 bases at V and 4 bases at J, with 7 bases between the two ends. CDR1 and CDR2 from the germline V gene are PRHDT and FYEKMQ (reference sequence). The CDR3 is CASSLGRGNQPQHF. CDR3 nucleotides: TGTGCCAGCAGCTTAGGGCGGGGTAATCAGCCCCAGCATTTT.

This chain connects TRBV2 to TRBJ1-2; D is possibly TRBD1 (5 bases). Trimming stripped 4 bases from V and 5 bases from J, with 11 bases between. CDR1 and CDR2 (germline): SNHLY, FYNNEI. The CDR3 runs to 13 residues. CDR3: CASSAQGNYGYTF. CDR3 nucleotide sequence: TGTGCCAGCAGTGCCCAGGGTAATTATGGCTACACCTTC.

The rearrangement links TRBV3-1 (or the pseudogene TRBV3-2) to TRBJ2-1; 9 nucleotides line up with TRBD1. The germline gives CDR1 LGHDT, CDR2 YNNKEL (reference sequence). V was pared by 4 bases and J by 4 bases, with 5 bases of the junction left unmatched. This CDR3 is built from 15 residues. As DNA, the CDR3 is TGTGCCAGCAGCCGAGGGGACAGGGAATACAATGAGCAGTTCTTC. It codes for CASSRGDREYNEQFF.

The chain has TRBV4-1 and TRBJ2-2, with 14 bases fitting TRBD2. The V segment lost 6 bases and the J segment 4 bases; nucleotides outside the gene matches: 4. There are 16 residues in the CDR3. Germline values: CDR1 MGHRA, CDR2 YSYEKL. CDR3 sequence reads: CASSLGLAGATGELFF. For the CDR3, the DNA is TGCGCCAGCAGTCTGGGACTAGCGGGGGCCACCGGGGAGCTGTTTTTT.

The chain couples TRBV5-1 to TRBJ2-3; no clear D gene. The CDR3 extends over 14 amino acids. Trimming shortened V by 7 bases and J by 5 bases, and 17 bases separated the two germline ends. CDR1 and CDR2 (germline): SGHRS, YFSETQ. As DNA, the CDR3 is TGCGCCAGCCTTCCGGACCGGCCCGTAGATACGCAGTATTTT. Residues: CASLPDRPVDTQYF.

V and J are TRBV24-1 and TRBJ1-2; a weak D match, TRBD1 (5 bases). Trimming stripped 5 bases from V and 9 bases from J, with 12 bases between. Per germline, CDR1 KGHDR and CDR2 SFDVKD. The CDR3 has 12 amino acids. The DNA for the CDR3 is TGTGCCACCAGTGTCGGGGGTACGAGCTACACCTTC. Protein sequence: CATSVGGTSYTF.

The chain employs TRBV4-1 and TRBJ2-1, with no clear D. The germline V and J ends were trimmed by 3 bases and 4 bases, with 10 bases remaining between them. The CDR3 has 14 residues. Germline CDR1 and CDR2: MGHRA and YSYEKL. CDR3 region: CASSHAGVYNEQFF. CDR3 bases: TGCGCCAGCAGCCATGCCGGAGTATACAATGAGCAGTTCTTC.

V usage is TRBV4-3 and J usage is TRBJ1-5, with D possibly being TRBD1 (5 bases). The CDR3 runs 15 residues. Trimming took off 4 bases at V and 5 bases at J, with 15 bases between the two ends. Looked up from germline, CDR1 is LGHNA and CDR2 is YSLEER. CDR3 amino acids: CASSPFLGADQPQHF. Written as DNA, the CDR3 is TGCGCCAGCAGCCCGTTTCTAGGGGCCGATCAGCCCCAGCATTTT.

The chain couples TRBV28 to TRBJ1-4; a weak D match, TRBD1 (5 bases). The CDR3 extends over 13 amino acids. Germline loops: CDR1 MDHEN, CDR2 SYDVKM. The V and J ends lost 10 bases and 4 bases respectively, with 13 bases between them. CDR3 amino acids: CAIRPDNNEKLFF. CDR3 DNA: TGTGCCATCCGTCCGGACAATAATGAAAAACTGTTTTTT. The full variable domain, completed using reference TRBV28 and TRBJ1-4, is DVKVTQSSRYLVKRTGEKVFLECVQDMDHENMFWYRQDPGLGLRLIYFSYDVKMKEKGDIPEGYSVSREKKERFSLILESASTNQTSMYLCAIRPDNNEKLFFGSGTQLSVL.

V gene TRBV12-3 or TRBV12-4 combines with J gene TRBJ2-1; possibly TRBD1 or TRBD2 for D (5 bases each). V lost 3 bases and J 11 bases, leaving 11 bases between the germline ends. CDR3 length equals 12 residues. CDR3 in DNA: TGTGCCAGCAGTTTGGGGGTACCGAAGCAGTTCTTC. Translation gives CASSLGVPKQFF.

The rearrangement joins TRBV28 to TRBJ1-2; maybe TRBD1 (5 bases). V shed 6 bases and J shed 8 bases, with 16 bases lying between them. The length of the CDR3 is 13 residues. Per germline, CDR1 MDHEN and CDR2 SYDVKM. CDR3 sequence reads: CASRLPGTWGYTF. CDR3 in DNA: TGTGCCAGCAGACTTCCCGGGACGTGGGGCTACACCTTC.

The genes are TRBV2 and TRBJ1-4; D is uncertain. V was pared by 5 bases and J by 3 bases, with 4 bases between. Per the germline V gene, CDR1 is SNHLY and CDR2 is FYNNEI. The CDR3 totals 12 residues. In nucleotides, the CDR3 is TGTGCCAGCAGTTATGCTAATGAAAAACTGTTTTTT. As protein: CASSYANEKLFF.

The chain carries TRBV10-2 and TRBJ2-2; the match to TRBD2 covers 9 bases. In germline, CDR1 is WSHSY, CDR2 SAAADI. This CDR3 contains 14 residues. Trimming cost V 8 bases and J 3 bases; bases outside gene matches: 4. The CDR3 loop is CASETSGDTGELFF. The CDR3 bases are TGCGCCAGCGAGACTAGCGGCGACACCGGGGAGCTGTTTTTT.

The chain uses TRBV5-5 and TRBJ2-7; the D gene is possibly TRBD1 (6 bases). The CDR3 spans 17 residues. The V end was cut by 2 bases, the J end by 4 bases, with 22 bases between. Germline assignment: CDR1 SGHKS and CDR2 YYEKEE (reference sequence). The CDR3 DNA follows: TGTGCCAGCAGCTTATACGGCATGGGACAAGGCATATACGAGCAGTACTTC. It specifies CASSLYGMGQGIYEQYF.

A single count supports this clone. The chain recombines TRBV18 with TRBJ1-2, with 9 positions matching TRBD1. Germline V gives CDR1 KGHSH, CDR2 LQKENI. The ends lost 3 bases at V and 6 bases at J; junction bases unmatched: 5. CDR3 length: 14 residues. CDR3 sequence (DNA): TGTGCCAGCTCACCTGGACGGGACAGGGATGGCTACACCTTC. It is translated as CASSPGRDRDGYTF.

The rearrangement joins TRBV12-3 or TRBV12-4 to TRBJ1-2, with D unresolved. V was trimmed by 4 bases and J by 8 bases, leaving 8 bases between them. The length of the CDR3 is 11 residues. For the CDR3, the DNA is TGTGCCAGCAGTTCTCCCGGGGGCTACACCTTC. It codes for CASSSPGGYTF.